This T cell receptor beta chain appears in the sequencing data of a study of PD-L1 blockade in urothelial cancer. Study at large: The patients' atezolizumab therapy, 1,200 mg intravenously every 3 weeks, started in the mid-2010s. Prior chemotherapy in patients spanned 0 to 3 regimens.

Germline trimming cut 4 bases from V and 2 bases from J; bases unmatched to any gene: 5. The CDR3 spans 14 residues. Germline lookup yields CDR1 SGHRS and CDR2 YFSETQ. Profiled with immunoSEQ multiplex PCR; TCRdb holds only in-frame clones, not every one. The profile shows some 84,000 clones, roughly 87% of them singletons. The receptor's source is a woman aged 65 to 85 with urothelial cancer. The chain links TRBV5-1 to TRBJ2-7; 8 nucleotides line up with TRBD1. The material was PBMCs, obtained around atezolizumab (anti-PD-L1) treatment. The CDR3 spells CASSVDRAPYEQYF. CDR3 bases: TGCGCCAGCAGCGTGGACAGGGCACCCTACGAGCAGTACTTC.